This TCR beta chain emerged from a study of T-cell reconstitution after alpha-beta-depleted transplantation in children. Study results and caveats: Some patients showed high day-60 TCRbeta diversity, which derived from surviving recipient T cells and thymic progenitors. About two months after transplant, alpha-beta T cells reportedly came from several hundred expanded graft clones. One year after transplant, T-cell counts and diversity came mostly from newly produced T cells.

Remarks on this clonotype: The antigen is undetermined. A read error may produce the germline difference seen at one junction end.

CDR1 is MNHEY, CDR2 SMNVEV, per germline (reference sequence). The CDR3 sequence is 18 residues long. Preparation of the TCRbeta library used unique molecular identifiers. One entry per CDR3 protein, called by TCRdb with MiXCR from the PCR reads. The sample includes hundreds of thousands of distinct CDR3 sequences, over 10% seen only once; the top ten take about 0.79%. The chain links TRBV27 to TRBJ2-2, with D maybe TRBD2 (6 bases). The specimen was PBMCs, collected before TCRalphabeta/CD19-depleted stem cell transplant. This TCR came from a girl aged 2-10 years with congenital amegakaryocytic thrombocytopenia, due to receive a stem cell transplant. CDR3: CAISFAGGPGLITGELFF. The DNA of the CDR3 is TGTGCCATCAGTTTCGCTGGCGGACCGGGACTGATCACCGGGGAGCTGTTTTTT.